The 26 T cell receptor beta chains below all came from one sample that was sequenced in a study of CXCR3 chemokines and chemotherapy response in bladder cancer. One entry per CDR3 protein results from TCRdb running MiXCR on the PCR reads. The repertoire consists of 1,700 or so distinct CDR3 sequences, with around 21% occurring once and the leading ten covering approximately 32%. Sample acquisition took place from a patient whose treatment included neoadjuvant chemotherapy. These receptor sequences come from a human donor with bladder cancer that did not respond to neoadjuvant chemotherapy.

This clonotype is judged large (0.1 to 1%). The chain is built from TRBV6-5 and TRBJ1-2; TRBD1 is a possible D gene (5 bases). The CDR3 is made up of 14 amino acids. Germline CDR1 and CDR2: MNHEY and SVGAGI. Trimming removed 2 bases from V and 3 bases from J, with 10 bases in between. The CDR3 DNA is TGTGCCAGCAGTTACCAGGGAGGGGACTATGGCTACACCTTC. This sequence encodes CASSYQGGDYGYTF.

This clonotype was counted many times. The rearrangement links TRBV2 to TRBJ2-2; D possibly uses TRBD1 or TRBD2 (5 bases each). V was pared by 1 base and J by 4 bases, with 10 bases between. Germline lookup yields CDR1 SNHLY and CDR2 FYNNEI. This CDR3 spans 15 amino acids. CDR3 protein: CASSEGQGPTGELFF. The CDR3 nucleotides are TGTGCCAGCAGTGAAGGGCAGGGACCCACCGGGGAGCTGTTTTTT.

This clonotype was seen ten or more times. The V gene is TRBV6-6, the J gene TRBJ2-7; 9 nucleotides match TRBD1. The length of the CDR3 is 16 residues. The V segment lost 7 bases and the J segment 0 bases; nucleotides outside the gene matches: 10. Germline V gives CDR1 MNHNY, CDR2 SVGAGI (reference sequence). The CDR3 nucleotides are TGTGCCAGCACCGACTCGACAGGGGGTAGCTCCTACGAGCAGTACTTC. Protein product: CASTDSTGGSSYEQYF.

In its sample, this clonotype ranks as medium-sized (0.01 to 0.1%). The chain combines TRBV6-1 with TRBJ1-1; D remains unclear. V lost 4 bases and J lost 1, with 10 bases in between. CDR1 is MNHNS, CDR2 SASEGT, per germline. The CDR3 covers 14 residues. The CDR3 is CASSGQGSNTEAFF. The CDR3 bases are TGTGCCAGCAGTGGTCAAGGGTCGAACACTGAAGCTTTCTTT.

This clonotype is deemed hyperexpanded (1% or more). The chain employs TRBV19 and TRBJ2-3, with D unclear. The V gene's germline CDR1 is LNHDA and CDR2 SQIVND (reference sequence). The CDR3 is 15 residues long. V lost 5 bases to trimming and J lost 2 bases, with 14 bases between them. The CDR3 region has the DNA TGTGCCAGTAGTTCCCCGGTAGTAAACACAGATACGCAGTATTTT. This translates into CASSSPVVNTDTQYF.

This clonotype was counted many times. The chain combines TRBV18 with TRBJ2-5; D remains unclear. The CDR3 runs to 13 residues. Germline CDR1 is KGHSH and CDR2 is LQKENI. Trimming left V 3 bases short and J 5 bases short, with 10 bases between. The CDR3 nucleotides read TGTGCCAGCTCACCCCCGGCCAAGGAGACCCAGTACTTC. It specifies CASSPPAKETQYF.

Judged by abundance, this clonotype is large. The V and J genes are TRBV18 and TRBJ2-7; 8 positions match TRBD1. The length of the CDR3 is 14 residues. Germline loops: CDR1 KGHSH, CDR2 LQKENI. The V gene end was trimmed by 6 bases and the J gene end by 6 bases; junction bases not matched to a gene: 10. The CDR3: CASSVGDRGREQYF. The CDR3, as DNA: TGTGCCAGCTCGGTAGGAGACAGGGGACGCGAGCAGTACTTC.

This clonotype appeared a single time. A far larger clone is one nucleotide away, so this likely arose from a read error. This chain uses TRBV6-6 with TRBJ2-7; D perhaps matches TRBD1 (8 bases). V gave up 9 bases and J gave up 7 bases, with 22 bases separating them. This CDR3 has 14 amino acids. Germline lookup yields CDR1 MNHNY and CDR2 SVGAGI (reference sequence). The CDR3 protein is CASEDREGGNEQYF. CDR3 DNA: TGTGCCAGTGAGGACAGGGAGGGCGGGAATGAGCAGTACTTC.

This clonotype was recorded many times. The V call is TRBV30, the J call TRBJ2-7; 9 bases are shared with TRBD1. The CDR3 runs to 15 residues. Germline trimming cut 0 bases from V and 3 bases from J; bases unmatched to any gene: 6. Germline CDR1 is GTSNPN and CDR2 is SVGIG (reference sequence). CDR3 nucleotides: TGTGCCTGGAGTGTAGGGACAGGGATCATCTACGAGCAGTACTTC. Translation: CAWSVGTGIIYEQYF. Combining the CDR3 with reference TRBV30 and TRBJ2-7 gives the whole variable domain SQTIHQWPATLVQPVGSPLSLECTVEGTSNPNLYWYRQAAGRGLQLLFYSVGIGQISSEVPQNLSASRPQDRQFILSSKKLLLSDSGFYLCAWSVGTGIIYEQYFGPGTRLTVT.

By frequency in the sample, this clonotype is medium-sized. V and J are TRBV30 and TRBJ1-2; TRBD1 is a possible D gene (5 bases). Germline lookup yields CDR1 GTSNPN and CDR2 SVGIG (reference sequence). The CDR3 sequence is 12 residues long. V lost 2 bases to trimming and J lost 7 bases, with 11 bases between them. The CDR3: CAWSLDTGGYTF. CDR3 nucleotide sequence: TGTGCCTGGAGTCTGGACACAGGTGGCTACACCTTC.

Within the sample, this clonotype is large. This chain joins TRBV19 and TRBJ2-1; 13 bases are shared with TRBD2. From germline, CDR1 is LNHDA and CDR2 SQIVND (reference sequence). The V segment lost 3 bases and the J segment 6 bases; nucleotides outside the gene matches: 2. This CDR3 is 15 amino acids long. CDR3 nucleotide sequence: TGTGCCAGTAGTATGACTAGCGGGGGGTTCAATGAGCAGTTCTTC. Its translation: CASSMTSGGFNEQFF.

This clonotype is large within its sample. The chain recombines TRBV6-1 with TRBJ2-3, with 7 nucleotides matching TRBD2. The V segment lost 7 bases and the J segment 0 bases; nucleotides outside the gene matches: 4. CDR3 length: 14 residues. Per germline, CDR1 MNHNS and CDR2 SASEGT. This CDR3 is CASTGGGSTDTQYF. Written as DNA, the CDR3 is TGTGCCAGCACTGGGGGGGGGAGCACAGATACGCAGTATTTT.

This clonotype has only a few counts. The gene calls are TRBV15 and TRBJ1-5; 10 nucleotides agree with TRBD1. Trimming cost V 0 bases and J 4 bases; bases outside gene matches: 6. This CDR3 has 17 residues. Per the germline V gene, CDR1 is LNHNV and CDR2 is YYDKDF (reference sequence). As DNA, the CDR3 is TGTGCCACCAGCAGAGACCTTGGGACAGGGGTTAATCAGCCCCAGCATTTT. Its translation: CATSRDLGTGVNQPQHF.

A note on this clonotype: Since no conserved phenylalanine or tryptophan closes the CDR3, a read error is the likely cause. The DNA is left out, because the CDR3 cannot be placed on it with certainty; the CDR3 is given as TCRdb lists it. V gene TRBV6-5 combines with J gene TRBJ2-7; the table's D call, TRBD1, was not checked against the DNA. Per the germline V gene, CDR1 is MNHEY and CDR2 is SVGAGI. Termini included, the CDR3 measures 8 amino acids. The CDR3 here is CASSYSPG.

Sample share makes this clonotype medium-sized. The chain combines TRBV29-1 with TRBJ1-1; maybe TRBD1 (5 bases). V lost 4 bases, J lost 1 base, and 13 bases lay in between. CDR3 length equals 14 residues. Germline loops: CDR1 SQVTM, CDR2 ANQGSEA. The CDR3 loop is CSVVEGLGNTEAFF. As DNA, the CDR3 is TGCAGCGTTGTTGAGGGGCTGGGGAACACTGAAGCTTTCTTT.

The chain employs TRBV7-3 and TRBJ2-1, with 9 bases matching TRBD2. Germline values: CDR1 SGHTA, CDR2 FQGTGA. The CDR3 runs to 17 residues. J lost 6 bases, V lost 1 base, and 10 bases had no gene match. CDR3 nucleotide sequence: TGTGCCAGCAGCTTAAGCGTGGGGGAGCGGGGGGTCAATGAGCAGTTCTTC. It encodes CASSLSVGERGVNEQFF.

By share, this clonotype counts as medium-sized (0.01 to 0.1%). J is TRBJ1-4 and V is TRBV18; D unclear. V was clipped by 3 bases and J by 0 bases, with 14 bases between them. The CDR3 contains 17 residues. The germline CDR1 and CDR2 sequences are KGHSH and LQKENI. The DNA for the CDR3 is TGTGCCAGCTCACCGAATCGGCGACACACAACTAATGAAAAACTGTTTTTT. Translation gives CASSPNRRHTTNEKLFF.

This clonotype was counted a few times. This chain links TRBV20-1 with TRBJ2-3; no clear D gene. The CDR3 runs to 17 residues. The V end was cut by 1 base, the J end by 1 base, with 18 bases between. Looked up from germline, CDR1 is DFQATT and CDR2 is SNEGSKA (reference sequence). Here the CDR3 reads CSARGDMVPGGTDTQYF. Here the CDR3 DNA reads TGCAGTGCTAGAGGAGATATGGTCCCTGGCGGCACAGATACGCAGTATTTT.

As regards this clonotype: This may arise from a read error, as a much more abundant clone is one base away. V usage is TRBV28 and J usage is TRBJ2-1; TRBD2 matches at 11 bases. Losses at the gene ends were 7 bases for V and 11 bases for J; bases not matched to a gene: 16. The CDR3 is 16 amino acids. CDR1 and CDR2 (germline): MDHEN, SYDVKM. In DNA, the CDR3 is TGTGCCAGCACCCACCAGGGGCTAGCGGGGGGCTCCCAGCAGTTCTTC. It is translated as CASTHQGLAGGSQQFF. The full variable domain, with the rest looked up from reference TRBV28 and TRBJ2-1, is DVKVTQSSRYLVKRTGEKVFLECVQDMDHENMFWYRQDPGLGLRLIYFSYDVKMKEKGDIPEGYSVSREKKERFSLILESASTNQTSMYLCASTHQGLAGGSQQFFGPGTRLTVL.

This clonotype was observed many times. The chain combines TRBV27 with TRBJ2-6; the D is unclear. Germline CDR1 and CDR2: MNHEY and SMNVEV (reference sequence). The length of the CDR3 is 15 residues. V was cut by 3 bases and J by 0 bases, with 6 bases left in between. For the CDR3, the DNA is TGTGCCAGCAGTTTTAGGCACTCTGGGGCCAACGTCCTGACTTTC. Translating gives CASSFRHSGANVLTF.

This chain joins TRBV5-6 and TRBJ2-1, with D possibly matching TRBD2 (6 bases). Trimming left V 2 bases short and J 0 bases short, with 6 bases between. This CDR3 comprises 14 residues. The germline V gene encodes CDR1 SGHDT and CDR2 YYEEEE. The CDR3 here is CASSFGGSYNEQFF. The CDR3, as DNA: TGTGCCAGCAGCTTCGGGGGCTCCTACAATGAGCAGTTCTTC.

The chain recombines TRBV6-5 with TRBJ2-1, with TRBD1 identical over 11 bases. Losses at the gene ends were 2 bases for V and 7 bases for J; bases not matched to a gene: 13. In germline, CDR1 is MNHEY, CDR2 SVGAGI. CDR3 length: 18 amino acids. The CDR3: CASSYGIPGTGGANEQFF. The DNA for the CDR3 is TGTGCCAGCAGTTACGGAATTCCCGGGACAGGGGGGGCAAATGAGCAGTTCTTC.

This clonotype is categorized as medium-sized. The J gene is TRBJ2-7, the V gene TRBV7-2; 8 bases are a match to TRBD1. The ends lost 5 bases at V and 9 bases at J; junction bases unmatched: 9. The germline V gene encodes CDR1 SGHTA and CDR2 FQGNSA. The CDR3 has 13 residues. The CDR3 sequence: CASSLVTGGMQYF. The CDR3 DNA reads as TGTGCCAGCAGCCTCGTAACAGGGGGAATGCAGTACTTC.

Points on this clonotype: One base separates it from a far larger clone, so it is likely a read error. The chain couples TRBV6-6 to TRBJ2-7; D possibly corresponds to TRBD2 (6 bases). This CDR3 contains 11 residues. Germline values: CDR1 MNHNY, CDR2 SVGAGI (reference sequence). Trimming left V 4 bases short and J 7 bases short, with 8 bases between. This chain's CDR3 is CASSWGVEQYF. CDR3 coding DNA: TGTGCCAGCAGTTGGGGGGTTGAGCAGTACTTC.

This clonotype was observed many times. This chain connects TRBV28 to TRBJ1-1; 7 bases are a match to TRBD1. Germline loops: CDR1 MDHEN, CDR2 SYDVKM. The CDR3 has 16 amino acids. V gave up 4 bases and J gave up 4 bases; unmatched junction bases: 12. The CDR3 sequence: CASSSQPLAGGTEAFF. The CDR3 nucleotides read TGTGCCAGCAGTTCCCAACCCCTGGCAGGGGGCACTGAAGCTTTCTTT.

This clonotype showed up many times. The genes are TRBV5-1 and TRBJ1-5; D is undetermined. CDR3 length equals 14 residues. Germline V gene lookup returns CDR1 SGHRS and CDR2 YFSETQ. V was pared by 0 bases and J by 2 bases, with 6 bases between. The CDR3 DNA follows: TGCGCCAGCAGCTTGGTTGGGGGCAATCAGCCCCAGCATTTT. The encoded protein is CASSLVGGNQPQHF.